The 25 T cell receptor beta chains in this list originate from one sample, sequenced in a study of Ad26.COV2.S vaccination and SARS-CoV-2 variants. Produced via immunoSEQ multiplex PCR; TCRdb's table is partial and in-frame only. Of approximately 450,000 clones in the sample, around 90% were seen once. Treatment meaning: approximately 18 received Ad26.COV2.S at low or high dose, single or two shots; roughly five received placebo; per-sample allocation not given. Repertoires come from day 63 after the first vaccine or placebo injection. The sequenced sample was peripheral blood, obtained in a trial of Ad26.COV2.S vaccine versus placebo. All receptors come from a person between 18 and 65 years old who received the Ad26.COV2.S COVID-19 vaccine or a placebo.

The CDR3 region is CAWSRGGTAYEQYF. CDR3 in DNA: TGTGCCTGGAGTAGAGGGGGGACGGCCTACGAGCAGTACTTC. The chain employs TRBV30 and TRBJ2-7; possibly TRBD1 or TRBD2 for D (6 bases each). V was clipped by 2 bases and J by 2 bases, with 13 bases between them. CDR3 length: 14 amino acids. Germline V gene data show CDR1 as GTSNPN and CDR2 as SVGIG (reference sequence).

This chain uses TRBV5-4 with TRBJ1-1; 7 nucleotides match TRBD1. This CDR3 spans 16 amino acids. Germline-derived CDR1 and CDR2 are SGHNT and YYREEE (reference sequence). V was clipped by 1 base and J by 3 bases; unmatched bases: 9. The CDR3 region has the DNA TGTGCCAGCAGCTTGTCAGGGGGGGCCCTATACACTGAAGCTTTCTTT. The encoded protein is CASSLSGGALYTEAFF.

Points on this clone: The junction shows a germline mismatch at one end, possibly a read error. The gene calls are TRBV7-7 and TRBJ2-1, with TRBD2 matching 9 bases. CDR1 and CDR2 (germline): SSHAT, FNYEAQ (reference sequence). The length of the CDR3 is 15 residues. The chain's CDR3 is CASSLASGVYNEQFF. Written as DNA, the CDR3 is TGTGCTAGCAGCTTAGCTAGCGGGGTCTACAATGAGCAGTTCTTC. The full variable domain, completed using reference TRBV7-7 and TRBJ2-1, is GAGVSQSPRYKVTKRGQDVTLRCDPISSHATLYWYQQALGQGPEFLTYFNYEAQPDKSGLPSDRFSAERPEGSISTLTIQRTEQRDSAMYRCASSLASGVYNEQFFGPGTRLTVL.

The chain is built from TRBV4-1 and TRBJ2-7, with 8 bases that match TRBD1. V gave up 1 base and J gave up 3 bases; unmatched junction bases: 5. This CDR3 has 15 residues. Germline values: CDR1 MGHRA, CDR2 YSYEKL. The CDR3 nucleotides are TGCGCCAGCAGCCAAGGAGGGACAGGTAACTACGAGCAGTACTTC. Residues: CASSQGGTGNYEQYF.

V usage is TRBV5-1 and J usage is TRBJ2-3; possible D gene TRBD2, 5 bases. Germline CDR1 SGHRS, CDR2 YFSETQ. The CDR3 has 16 amino acids. The V and J ends lost 0 bases and 2 bases respectively, with 13 bases between them. CDR3 nucleotides: TGCGCCAGCAGCTTGGCCGAGGGATGGATCACAGATACGCAGTATTTT. It codes for CASSLAEGWITDTQYF.

J is TRBJ1-5 and V is TRBV3-1 (or the pseudogene TRBV3-2); D is unclear. The germline gives CDR1 LGHDT, CDR2 YNNKEL (reference sequence). Trimming pared 2 bases from V and 4 bases from J, leaving 9 bases between. CDR3 size: 14 residues. CDR3 DNA: TGTGCCAGCAGCCAATCGGCCTCGAATCAGCCCCAGCATTTT. Translating it yields CASSQSASNQPQHF.

This chain links TRBV14 with TRBJ2-1, with TRBD2 identical over 10 bases. This CDR3 spans 16 amino acids. Germline assignment: CDR1 SGHDN and CDR2 FVKESK. V shed 2 bases and J 5 bases; nucleotides not matched to a gene: 6. Written as DNA, the CDR3 is TGTGCCAGCAGCCAATACGTTCTAGCGGGGGACAATGAGCAGTTCTTC. As protein: CASSQYVLAGDNEQFF.

The gene calls are TRBV11-3 and TRBJ1-1; tentatively, D is TRBD1 (5 bases). V lost 4 bases and J 5 bases, leaving 8 bases between the germline ends. CDR1 and CDR2 from the germline V gene are SGHNT and YENEEA. The CDR3 sequence is 12 residues long. As DNA, the CDR3 is TGTGCCAGCAGCTCGGGGGGGACTGAAGCTTTCTTT. Protein: CASSSGGTEAFF.

This rearrangement joins TRBV28 to TRBJ1-2, with D unclear. The CDR3 contains 11 residues. CDR1 MDHEN and CDR2 SYDVKM come from the germline V gene. Between the trimmed V and J ends, which lost 4 bases and 4 bases, there was a span of 4 bases. CDR3 bases: TGTGCCAGCAGTTACTCCTATGGCTACACCTTC. Protein: CASSYSYGYTF.

The genes are TRBV7-9 and TRBJ2-7, with a possible D match to TRBD2 (6 bases). Germline values: CDR1 SEHNR, CDR2 FQNEAQ (reference sequence). The CDR3 is 11 residues long. V lost 7 bases, J lost 3 bases, and 7 bases lay in between. CDR3 residues: CASTGSYEQYF. The CDR3 nucleotides read TGTGCCAGCACCGGGAGCTACGAGCAGTACTTC.

V and J are TRBV14 and TRBJ2-2; D possibly matches TRBD1 or TRBD2 (5 bases each). CDR3 length: 14 residues. Germline-derived CDR1 and CDR2 are SGHDN and FVKESK. V lost 1 base and J lost 5, with 8 bases in between. The CDR3 DNA is TGTGCCAGCAGCCAAGTGGGGGTGACCGGGGAGCTGTTTTTT. Translation: CASSQVGVTGELFF. The full variable domain, with the rest looked up from reference TRBV14 and TRBJ2-2, is EAGVTQFPSHSVIEKGQTVTLRCDPISGHDNLYWYRRVMGKEIKFLLHFVKESKQDESGMPNNRFLAERTGGTYSTLKVQPAELEDSGVYFCASSQVGVTGELFFGEGSRLTVL.

On this clone itself: An end of the junction differs from the germline gene, which may be a read error. The rearrangement links TRBV7-9 to TRBJ2-7; 7 positions agree with TRBD1. The germline gives CDR1 SEHNR, CDR2 FQNEAQ (reference sequence). The CDR3 is 12 amino acids. Written as DNA, the CDR3 is TGTGCCAGCAGTTTAGGGGGCGCCGAGCAGTACTTC. Its protein is CASSLGGAEQYF.

CDR3 sequence reads: CASSMNFYNEQFF. Here the CDR3 DNA reads TGTGCCAGTAGTATGAACTTCTACAATGAGCAGTTCTTC. The chain uses TRBV19 and TRBJ2-1; no firm D call. This CDR3 comprises 13 residues. Germline values: CDR1 LNHDA, CDR2 SQIVND (reference sequence). Trimming pared 3 bases from V and 3 bases from J, leaving 6 bases between.

Only a few counts were recorded for this clone. The chain combines TRBV5-1 with TRBJ1-4; 10 bases are shared with TRBD1. Unmatched junction bases numbered 1, after V lost 5 bases and J lost 0 bases. The CDR3 runs 15 residues. Germline V gives CDR1 SGHRS, CDR2 YFSETQ. The CDR3 spells CASSGQGATNEKLFF. As DNA, the CDR3 is TGCGCCAGCAGTGGACAGGGGGCAACTAATGAAAAACTGTTTTTT. The full variable domain, with the rest looked up from reference TRBV5-1 and TRBJ1-4, is KAGVTQTPRYLIKTRGQQVTLSCSPISGHRSVSWYQQTPGQGLQFLFEYFSETQRNKGNFPGRFSGRQFSNSRSEMNVSTLELGDSALYLCASSGQGATNEKLFFGSGTQLSVL.

This chain links TRBV5-1 with TRBJ2-7; D perhaps matches TRBD2 (5 bases). Germline CDR1 reads SGHRS; CDR2 reads YFSETQ. Trimming removed 0 bases at V and 6 bases at J, with 7 bases between. The CDR3 has 12 residues. CDR3 bases: TGCGCCAGCAGCTTGGCGAGCGGCGAGCAGTACTTC. This translates into CASSLASGEQYF.

This rearrangement joins TRBV10-2 to TRBJ2-7; weak D call: TRBD1 (6 bases). This CDR3 spans 14 amino acids. Trimming shortened V by 8 bases and J by 0 bases, and 14 bases separated the two germline ends. Germline CDR1 WSHSY, CDR2 SAAADI. CDR3 nucleotides: TGCGCCAGCCTTGACAGGAGGACCTCCTACGAGCAGTACTTC. Translated: CASLDRRTSYEQYF.

The chain has TRBV7-8 and TRBJ2-1; tentatively, D is TRBD2 (5 bases). This CDR3 is 15 amino acids long. V was shortened by 1 base and J by 3 bases, with 10 bases between the two germline ends. From germline, CDR1 is SGHVS and CDR2 FQNEAQ. The CDR3 spells CASSLEEAFYNEQFF. CDR3 coding DNA: TGTGCCAGCAGCTTAGAGGAGGCCTTCTACAATGAGCAGTTCTTC.

This clone was recorded only once. The chain carries TRBV7-8 and TRBJ2-7, with 13 nucleotides matching TRBD2. Germline-derived CDR1 and CDR2 are SGHVS and FQNEAQ. The V segment lost 6 bases and the J segment 2 bases; nucleotides outside the gene matches: 10. This CDR3 spans 17 amino acids. CDR3 nucleotide sequence: TGTGCCAGCAGTCGAGACAGAGGGACTAGCGGGACCTACGAGCAGTACTTC. This gives the protein CASSRDRGTSGTYEQYF.

This chain uses TRBV7-2 with TRBJ2-5; D is tentatively TRBD1 or TRBD2 (5 bases each). The length of the CDR3 is 14 residues. With 0 bases removed from V and 4 bases from J, the gap between germline ends came to 9 bases. Germline CDR1 SGHTA, CDR2 FQGNSA. This chain's CDR3 is CASSLALGVETQYF. Written as DNA, the CDR3 is TGTGCCAGCAGCTTAGCGCTGGGGGTAGAGACCCAGTACTTC.

A note on this clone: The sample holds other DNA sequences that translate to the same CDR3. The genes are TRBV5-4 and TRBJ2-7, with D unresolved. V lost 0 bases and J lost 2, with 6 bases in between. The length of the CDR3 is 13 residues. The germline V gene has CDR1 SGHNT and CDR2 YYREEE (reference sequence). The CDR3 DNA follows: TGTGCCAGCAGCTTGGATCCACCCTACGAGCAGTACTTC. Its protein is CASSLDPPYEQYF.

This chain joins TRBV28 and TRBJ2-1; TRBD1 agrees at 7 bases. This CDR3 spans 14 amino acids. J was trimmed by 6 bases and V by 8 bases; bases with no gene match: 10. Germline CDR1 is MDHEN and CDR2 is SYDVKM. The CDR3 protein is CASASGGRLNEQFF. The CDR3 coding sequence is TGTGCCAGCGCTTCAGGGGGTCGTCTCAATGAGCAGTTCTTC.

The V call is TRBV7-9, the J call TRBJ2-7; D is uncertain. CDR1 and CDR2 (germline): SEHNR, FQNEAQ (reference sequence). The CDR3 totals 13 residues. Deletions cut 1 base from V and 2 bases from J, with 6 bases between. CDR3 nucleotide sequence: TGTGCCAGCAGCTTAGTGGGGACCTACGAGCAGTACTTC. Amino acid sequence: CASSLVGTYEQYF.

The chain carries TRBV4-1 and TRBJ1-6; the D is unclear. Trimming pared 2 bases from V and 1 base from J, leaving 6 bases between. The germline gives CDR1 MGHRA, CDR2 YSYEKL. This CDR3 is 15 amino acids long. CDR3 amino acids: CASSQQASYNSPLHF. CDR3 nucleotide sequence: TGCGCCAGCAGCCAACAGGCGTCCTATAATTCACCCCTCCACTTT.

The V and J genes are TRBV29-1 and TRBJ2-3; tentative D call: TRBD2 (5 bases). The CDR3 sequence is 13 residues long. V lost 3 bases, J lost 5 bases, and 12 bases lay in between. CDR1 and CDR2 (germline): SQVTM, ANQGSEA. For the CDR3, the DNA is TGCAGCGTTGAGCGTCTAGCAAGAGATACGCAGTATTTT. It yields the protein CSVERLARDTQYF.

V usage is TRBV27 and J usage is TRBJ2-7, with TRBD2 identical over 11 bases. Germline-derived CDR1 and CDR2 are MNHEY and SMNVEV (reference sequence). The V and J ends lost 5 bases and 4 bases, in that order; junction bases with no gene match: 19. The CDR3 runs 19 residues. The DNA for the CDR3 is TGTGCCAGCAGTCCCCGACTATGGGGTCTAGCGGGAGGAAAGTACGAGCAGTACTTC. The encoded protein is CASSPRLWGLAGGKYEQYF.